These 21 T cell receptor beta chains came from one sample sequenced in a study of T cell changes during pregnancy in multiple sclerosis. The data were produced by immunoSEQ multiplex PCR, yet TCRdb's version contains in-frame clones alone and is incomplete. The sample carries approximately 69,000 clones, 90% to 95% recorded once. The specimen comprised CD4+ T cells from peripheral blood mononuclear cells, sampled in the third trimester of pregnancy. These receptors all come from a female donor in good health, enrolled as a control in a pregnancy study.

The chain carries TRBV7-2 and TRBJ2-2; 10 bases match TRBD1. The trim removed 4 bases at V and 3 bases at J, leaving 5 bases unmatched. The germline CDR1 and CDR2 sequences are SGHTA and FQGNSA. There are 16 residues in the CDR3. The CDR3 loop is CASSSRGTGDTGELFF. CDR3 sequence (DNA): TGTGCCAGCAGCTCCCGAGGGACAGGGGACACCGGGGAGCTGTTTTTT.

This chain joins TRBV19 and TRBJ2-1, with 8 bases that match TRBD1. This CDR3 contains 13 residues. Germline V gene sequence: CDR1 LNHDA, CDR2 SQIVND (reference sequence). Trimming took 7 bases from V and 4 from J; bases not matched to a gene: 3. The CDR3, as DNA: TGTGCCAGTATGCGACAGGGGTACAATGAGCAGTTCTTC. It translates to CASMRQGYNEQFF.

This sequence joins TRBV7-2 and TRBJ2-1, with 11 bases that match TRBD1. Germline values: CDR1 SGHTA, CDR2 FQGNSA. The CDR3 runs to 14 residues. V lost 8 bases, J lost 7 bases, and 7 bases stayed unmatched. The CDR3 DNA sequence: TGTGCCAGCGGAAGGGACAGGGGGAGTAATGAGCAGTTCTTC. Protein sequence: CASGRDRGSNEQFF.

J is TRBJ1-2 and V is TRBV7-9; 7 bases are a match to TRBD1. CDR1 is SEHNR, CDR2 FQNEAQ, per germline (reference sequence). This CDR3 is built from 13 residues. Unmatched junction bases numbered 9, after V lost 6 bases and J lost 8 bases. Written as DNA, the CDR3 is TGTGCCAGCAGTTCGGGCCCAGGGGGAGGCTACACCTTC. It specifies CASSSGPGGGYTF.

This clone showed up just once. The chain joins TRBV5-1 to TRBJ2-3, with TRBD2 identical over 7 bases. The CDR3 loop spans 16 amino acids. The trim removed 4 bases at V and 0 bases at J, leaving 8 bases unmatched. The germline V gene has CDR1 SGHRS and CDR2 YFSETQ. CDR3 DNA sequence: TGCGCCAGCAGCCCTCTCGGGGGGTCTAGCACAGATACGCAGTATTTT. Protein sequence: CASSPLGGSSTDTQYF.

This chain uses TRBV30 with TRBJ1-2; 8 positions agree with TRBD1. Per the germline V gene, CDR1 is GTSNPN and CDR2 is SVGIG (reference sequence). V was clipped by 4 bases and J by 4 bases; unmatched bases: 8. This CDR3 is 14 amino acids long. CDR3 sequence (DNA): TGTGCCTGGACTCCGGGACAGGTGGGCTATGGCTACACCTTC. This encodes CAWTPGQVGYGYTF.

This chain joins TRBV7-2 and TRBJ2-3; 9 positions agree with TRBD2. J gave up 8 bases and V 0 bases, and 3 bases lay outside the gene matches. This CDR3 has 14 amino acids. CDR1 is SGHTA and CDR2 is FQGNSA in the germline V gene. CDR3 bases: TGTGCCAGCAGCTTAGCGCCTAGCGGGGTTACGCAGTATTTT. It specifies CASSLAPSGVTQYF.

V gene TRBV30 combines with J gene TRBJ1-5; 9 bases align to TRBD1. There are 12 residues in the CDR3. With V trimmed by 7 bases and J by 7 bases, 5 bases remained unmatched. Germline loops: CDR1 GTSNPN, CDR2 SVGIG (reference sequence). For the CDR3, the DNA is TGTGCCTTGGGACAGGGAGGGCAGCCCCAGCATTTT. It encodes CALGQGGQPQHF.

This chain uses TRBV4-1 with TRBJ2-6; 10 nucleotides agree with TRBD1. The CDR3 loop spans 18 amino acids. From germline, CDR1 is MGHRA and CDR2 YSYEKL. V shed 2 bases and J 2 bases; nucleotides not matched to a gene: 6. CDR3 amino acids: CASSQIGTGETGANVLTF. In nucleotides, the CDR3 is TGCGCCAGCAGCCAAATCGGGACAGGGGAAACTGGGGCCAACGTCCTGACTTTC.

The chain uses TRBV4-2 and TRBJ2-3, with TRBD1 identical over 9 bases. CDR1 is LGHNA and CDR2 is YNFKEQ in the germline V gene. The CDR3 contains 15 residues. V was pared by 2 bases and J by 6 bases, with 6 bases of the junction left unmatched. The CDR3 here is CASSQTGGSGDTQYF. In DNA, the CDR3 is TGTGCCAGCAGCCAAACAGGGGGCTCGGGGGATACGCAGTATTTT.

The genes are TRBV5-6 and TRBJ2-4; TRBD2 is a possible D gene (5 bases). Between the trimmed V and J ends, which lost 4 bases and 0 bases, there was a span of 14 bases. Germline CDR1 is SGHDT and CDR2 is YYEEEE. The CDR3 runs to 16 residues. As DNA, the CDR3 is TGTGCCAGCAGCCGAGGGTCAGGCCTAGCCAAAAACATTCAGTACTTC. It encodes CASSRGSGLAKNIQYF.

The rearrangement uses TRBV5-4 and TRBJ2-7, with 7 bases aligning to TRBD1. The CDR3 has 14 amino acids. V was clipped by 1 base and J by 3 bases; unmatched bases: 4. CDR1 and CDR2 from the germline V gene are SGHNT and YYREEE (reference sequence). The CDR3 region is CASSLNRGSYEQYF. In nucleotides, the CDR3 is TGTGCCAGCAGCTTGAACAGGGGAAGCTACGAGCAGTACTTC. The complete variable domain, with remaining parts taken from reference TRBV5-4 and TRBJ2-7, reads ETGVTQSPTHLIKTRGQQVTLRCSSQSGHNTVSWYQQALGQGPQFIFQYYREEENGRGNFPPRFSGLQFPNYSSELNVNALELDDSALYLCASSLNRGSYEQYFGPGTRLTVT.

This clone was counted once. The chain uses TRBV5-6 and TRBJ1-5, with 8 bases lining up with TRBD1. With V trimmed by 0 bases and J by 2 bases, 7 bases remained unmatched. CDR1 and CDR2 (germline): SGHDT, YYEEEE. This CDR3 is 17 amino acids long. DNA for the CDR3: TGTGCCAGCAGCTTGGCCCCCGACAGGGGCGGCAATCAGCCCCAGCATTTT. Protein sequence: CASSLAPDRGGNQPQHF.

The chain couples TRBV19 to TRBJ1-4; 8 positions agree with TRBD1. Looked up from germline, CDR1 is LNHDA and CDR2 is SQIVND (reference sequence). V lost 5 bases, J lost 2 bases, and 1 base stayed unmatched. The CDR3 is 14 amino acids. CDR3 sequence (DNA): TGTGCCAGTAGTCGGACAGGGACTAATGAAAAACTGTTTTTT. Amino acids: CASSRTGTNEKLFF.

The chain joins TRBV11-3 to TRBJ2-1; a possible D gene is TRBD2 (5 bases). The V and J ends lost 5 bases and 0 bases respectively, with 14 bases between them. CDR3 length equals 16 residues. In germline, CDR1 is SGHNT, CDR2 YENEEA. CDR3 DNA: TGTGCCAGCAGCCAAAGGACGGGGAGCTCCTACAATGAGCAGTTCTTC. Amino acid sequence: CASSQRTGSSYNEQFF. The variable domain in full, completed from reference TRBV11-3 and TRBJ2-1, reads EAGVVQSPRYKIIEKKQPVAFWCNPISGHNTLYWYLQNLGQGPELLIRYENEEAVDDSQLPKDRFSAERLKGVDSTLKIQPAELGDSAVYLCASSQRTGSSYNEQFFGPGTRLTVL.

CDR3 residues: CASSLSTGSGETQYF. DNA of the CDR3: TGTGCCAGTAGTCTATCGACAGGGTCCGGAGAGACCCAGTACTTC. The V and J genes are TRBV19 and TRBJ2-5; TRBD1 matches at 7 bases. V lost 5 bases and J lost 4; bases outside the gene matches: 10. The CDR3 spans 15 residues. Germline V gene data show CDR1 as LNHDA and CDR2 as SQIVND (reference sequence). The whole variable domain, filled in from reference TRBV19 and TRBJ2-5, reads DGGITQSPKYLFRKEGQNVTLSCEQNLNHDAMYWYRQDPGQGLRLIYYSQIVNDFQKGDIAEGYSVSREKKESFPLTVTSAQKNPTAFYLCASSLSTGSGETQYFGPGTRLLVL.

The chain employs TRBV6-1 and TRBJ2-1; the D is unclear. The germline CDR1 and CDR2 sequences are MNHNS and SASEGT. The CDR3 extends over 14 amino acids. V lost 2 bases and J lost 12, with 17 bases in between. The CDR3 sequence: CASSESVSGVGQFF. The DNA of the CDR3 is TGTGCCAGCAGTGAATCGGTCTCAGGTGTGGGGCAGTTCTTC.

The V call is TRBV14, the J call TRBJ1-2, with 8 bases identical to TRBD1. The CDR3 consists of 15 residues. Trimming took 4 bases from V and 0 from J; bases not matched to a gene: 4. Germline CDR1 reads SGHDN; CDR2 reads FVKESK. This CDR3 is CASSPPGQANYGYTF. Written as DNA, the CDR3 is TGTGCCAGCAGCCCGCCGGGACAGGCTAACTATGGCTACACCTTC.

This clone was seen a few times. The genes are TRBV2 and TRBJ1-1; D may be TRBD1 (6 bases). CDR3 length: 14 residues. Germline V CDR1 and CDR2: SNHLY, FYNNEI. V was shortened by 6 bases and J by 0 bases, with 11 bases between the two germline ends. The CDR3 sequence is CASSTQGLNTEAFF. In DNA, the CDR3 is TGTGCCAGCAGCACACAGGGTCTGAACACTGAAGCTTTCTTT.

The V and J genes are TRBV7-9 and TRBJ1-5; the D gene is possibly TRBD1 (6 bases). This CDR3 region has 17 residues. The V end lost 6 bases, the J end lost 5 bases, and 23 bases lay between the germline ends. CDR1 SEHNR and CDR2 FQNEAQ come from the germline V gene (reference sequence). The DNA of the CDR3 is TGTGCCAGCAGTCCGGGAACGATCGGGACACCGGATCAGCCCCAGCATTTT. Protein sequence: CASSPGTIGTPDQPQHF.

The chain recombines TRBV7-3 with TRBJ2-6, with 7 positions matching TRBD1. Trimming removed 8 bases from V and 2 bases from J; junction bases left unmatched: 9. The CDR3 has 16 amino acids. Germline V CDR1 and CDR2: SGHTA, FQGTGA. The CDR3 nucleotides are TGTGCCAGCGCACAGGGGTGGGTTGCTGGGGCCAACGTCCTGACTTTC. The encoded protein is CASAQGWVAGANVLTF.